This TCR beta chain was identified during a study of cytomegalovirus exposure and HLA in healthy donors. This CDR3 comprises 14 residues. Germline V CDR1 and CDR2: WSHSY, SAAADI. V was trimmed by 2 bases and J by 1 base, leaving 5 bases between them. Amplification used 60 Vbeta primers and 13 Jbeta primers. Assay: immunoSEQ multiplex PCR; the TCRdb copy retains only in-frame clones and omits some. This table has roughly 90,000 clones, roughly four fifths appearing once. The receptor was isolated from a man aged 25 to 40 in good health and CMV-seropositive. The specimen was PBMCs. The chain recombines TRBV10-2 with TRBJ2-2; weak D call: TRBD2 (5 bases). The CDR3, as DNA: TGCGCCAGCAGTGAGAGCGGGAACACCGGGGAGCTGTTTTTT. It codes for CASSESGNTGELFF.